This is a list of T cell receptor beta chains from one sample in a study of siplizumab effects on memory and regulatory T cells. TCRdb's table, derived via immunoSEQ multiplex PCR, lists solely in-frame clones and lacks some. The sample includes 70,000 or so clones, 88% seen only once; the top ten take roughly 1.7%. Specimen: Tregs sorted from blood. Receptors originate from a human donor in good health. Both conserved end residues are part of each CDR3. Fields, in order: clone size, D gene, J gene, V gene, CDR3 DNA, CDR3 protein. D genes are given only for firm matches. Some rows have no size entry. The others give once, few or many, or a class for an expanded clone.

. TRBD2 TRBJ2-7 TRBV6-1 TGTGCCAGCAGTGATGCTAGCGGCCAGCAGTACTTC CASSDASGQQYF
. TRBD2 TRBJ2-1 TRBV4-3 TGCGCCAGCAGCCAAGACATGTGGGGAGGGTACAATGAGCAGTTCTTC CASSQDMWGGYNEQFF
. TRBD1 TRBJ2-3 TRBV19 TGTGCCAGTAGACAACGGACAGGGGGTCCCACAGATACGCAGTATTTT CASRQRTGGPTDTQYF
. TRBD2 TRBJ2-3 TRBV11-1 TGTGCCAGCAGAAGATCTAGCGGGAGGAGAGATACGCAGTATTTT CASRRSSGRRDTQYF
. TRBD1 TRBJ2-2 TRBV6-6 TGTGCCAGCAGTCGAGGACAGGGGACTAACACCGGGGAGCTGTTTTTT CASSRGQGTNTGELFF
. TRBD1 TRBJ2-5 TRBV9 TGTGCCAGCAGCGCGGACTCGGACAGGGCGGGAAAGACCCAGTACTTC CASSADSDRAGKTQYF
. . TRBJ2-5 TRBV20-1 TGCAGTGCTAGAGAGGAGACCCAGTACTTC CSAREETQYF
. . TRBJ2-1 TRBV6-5 TGTGCCAGCAGTTACTCGACCCCCCCGGGTTATGAGCAGTTCTTC CASSYSTPPGYEQFF
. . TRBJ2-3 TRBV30 TGTGCCTGGCCCGGGGGAGAGCGGGTGGTAGATACGCAGTATTTT CAWPGGERVVDTQYF
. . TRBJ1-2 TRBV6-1 TGTGCCAGCAGCCCAGGGTTCGGGTATGGCTACACCTTC CASSPGFGYGYTF
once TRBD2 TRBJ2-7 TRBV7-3 TGTGCCAGCAGCTCAGGGACTAGCTACGAGCAGTACTTC CASSSGTSYEQYF